This T cell receptor beta chain was captured by sequencing in a study of T cell responses to AZD1222 COVID-19 vaccine. Assay: immunoSEQ multiplex PCR; the TCRdb copy retains only in-frame clones and omits some. The table records around 160,000 clones, 88% of them present only once. V was pared by 5 bases and J by 3 bases, with 2 bases of the junction left unmatched. CDR1 is SEHNR and CDR2 is FQNEAQ in the germline V gene (reference sequence). This CDR3 is 13 amino acids long. The specimen was peripheral blood, collected on day 0 of AZD1222 vaccination. This receptor was obtained from an adult in good health. The rearrangement joins TRBV7-9 to TRBJ2-3; TRBD1 matches 7 bases. The CDR3 DNA reads TGTGCCAGCAGCACGACAGGGACAGATACGCAGTATTTT. It translates to CASSTTGTDTQYF.